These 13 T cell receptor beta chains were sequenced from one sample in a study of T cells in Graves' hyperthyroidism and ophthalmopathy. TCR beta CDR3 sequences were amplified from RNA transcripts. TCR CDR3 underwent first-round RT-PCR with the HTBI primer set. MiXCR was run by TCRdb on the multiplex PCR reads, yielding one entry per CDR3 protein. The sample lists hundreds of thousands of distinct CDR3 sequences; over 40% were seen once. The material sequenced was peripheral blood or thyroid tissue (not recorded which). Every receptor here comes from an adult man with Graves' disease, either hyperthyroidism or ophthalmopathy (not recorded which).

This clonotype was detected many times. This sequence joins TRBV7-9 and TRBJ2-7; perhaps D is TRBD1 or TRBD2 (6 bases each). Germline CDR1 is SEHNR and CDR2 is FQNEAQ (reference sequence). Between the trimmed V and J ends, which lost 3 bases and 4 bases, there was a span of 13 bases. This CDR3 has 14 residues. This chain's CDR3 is CASSFGRGDYEQYF. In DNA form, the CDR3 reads TGTGCCAGCAGCTTTGGAAGGGGGGATTACGAGCAGTACTTC.

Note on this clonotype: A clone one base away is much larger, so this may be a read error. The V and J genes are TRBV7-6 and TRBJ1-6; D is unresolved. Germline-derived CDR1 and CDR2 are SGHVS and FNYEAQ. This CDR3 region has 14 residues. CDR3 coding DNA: TGTGCCAGCAGCCACGAGGGCTATAATCCACCCCTCCACTTT. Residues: CASSHEGYNPPLHF.

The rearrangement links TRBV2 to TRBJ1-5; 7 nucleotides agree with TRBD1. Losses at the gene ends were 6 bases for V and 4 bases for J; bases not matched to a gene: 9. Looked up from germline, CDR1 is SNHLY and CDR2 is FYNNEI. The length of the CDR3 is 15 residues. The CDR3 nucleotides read TGTGCCAGCAGCCAGACAGGGATTACAAATCAGCCCCAGCATTTT. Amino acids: CASSQTGITNQPQHF.

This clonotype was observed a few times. Written as DNA, the CDR3 is TGCAGTGCTAGAGATCCCCGTACTATCGGAAACACCATATATTTT. Translation: CSARDPRTIGNTIYF. The V call is TRBV20-1, the J call TRBJ1-3; D not resolved. This CDR3 has 15 residues. Germline V gene sequence: CDR1 DFQATT, CDR2 SNEGSKA (reference sequence). V was trimmed by 0 bases and J by 4 bases, leaving 13 bases between them.

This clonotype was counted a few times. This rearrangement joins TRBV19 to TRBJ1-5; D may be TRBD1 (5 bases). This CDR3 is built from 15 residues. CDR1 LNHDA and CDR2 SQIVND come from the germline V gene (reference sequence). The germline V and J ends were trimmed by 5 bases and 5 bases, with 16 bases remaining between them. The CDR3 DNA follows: TGTGCCAGTAGTCCGGGATGGGGGAAAGATCAGCCCCAGCATTTT. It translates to CASSPGWGKDQPQHF.

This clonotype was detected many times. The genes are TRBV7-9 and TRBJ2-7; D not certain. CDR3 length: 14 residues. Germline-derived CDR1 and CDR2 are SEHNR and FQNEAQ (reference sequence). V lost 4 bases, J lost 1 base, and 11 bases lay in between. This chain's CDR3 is CASSSPGLSYEQYF. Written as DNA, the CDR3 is TGTGCCAGCAGCTCACCGGGTTTGTCCTACGAGCAGTACTTC.

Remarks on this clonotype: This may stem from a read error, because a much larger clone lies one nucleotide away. The CDR3 bases are TGTGCCAGTAGTGACAGGGGGCTGGATGGCTGCACCTTC. The encoded protein is CASSDRGLDGCTF. The chain joins TRBV19 to TRBJ1-2, with 10 bases aligning to TRBD1. Germline V gene sequence: CDR1 LNHDA, CDR2 SQIVND (reference sequence). The CDR3 totals 13 residues.

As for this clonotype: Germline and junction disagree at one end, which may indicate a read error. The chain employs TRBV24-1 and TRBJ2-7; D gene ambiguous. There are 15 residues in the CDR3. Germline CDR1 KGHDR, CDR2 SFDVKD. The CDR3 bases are TGTGCCAGCAGTTTATCCCCCGGAACAGCAGACAAGCAGTACTTC. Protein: CASSLSPGTADKQYF.

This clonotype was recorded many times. The CDR3 bases are TGCGCCAGCAGCTTGGACGGCCTTAGGACGGGCTACACCTTC. Its translation is CASSLDGLRTGYTF. The chain recombines TRBV5-1 with TRBJ1-2; D unclear. V lost 0 bases to trimming and J lost 8 bases, with 14 bases between them. The CDR3 is 14 amino acids. Germline CDR1 reads SGHRS; CDR2 reads YFSETQ.

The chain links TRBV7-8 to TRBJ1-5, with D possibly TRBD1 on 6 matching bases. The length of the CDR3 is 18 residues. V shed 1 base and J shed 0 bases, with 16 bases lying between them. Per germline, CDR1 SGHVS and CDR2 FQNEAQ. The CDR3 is CASSLVSRTVYSNQPQHF. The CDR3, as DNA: TGTGCCAGCAGCTTAGTGTCTCGGACAGTTTATAGCAATCAGCCCCAGCATTTT.

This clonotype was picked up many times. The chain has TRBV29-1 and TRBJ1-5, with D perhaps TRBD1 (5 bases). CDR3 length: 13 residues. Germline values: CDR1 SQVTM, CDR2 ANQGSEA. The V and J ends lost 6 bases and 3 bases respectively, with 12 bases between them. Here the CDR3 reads CSVASGSNQPQHF. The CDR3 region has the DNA TGCAGCGTCGCCTCAGGGTCCAATCAGCCCCAGCATTTT.

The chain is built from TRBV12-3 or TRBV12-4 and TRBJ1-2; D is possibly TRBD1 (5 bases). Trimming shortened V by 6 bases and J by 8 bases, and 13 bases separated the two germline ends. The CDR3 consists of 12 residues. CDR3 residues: CASSPGISGYTF. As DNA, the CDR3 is TGTGCCAGCAGCCCAGGGATCTCCGGCTACACCTTC.

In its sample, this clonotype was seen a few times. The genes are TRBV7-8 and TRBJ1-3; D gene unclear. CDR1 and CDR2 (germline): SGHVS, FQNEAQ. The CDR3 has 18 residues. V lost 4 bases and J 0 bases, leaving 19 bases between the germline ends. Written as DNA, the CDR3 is TGTGCCAGCAGCTACCTCCTGGCCTTACGGAGCTCTGGAAACACCATATATTTT. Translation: CASSYLLALRSSGNTIYF. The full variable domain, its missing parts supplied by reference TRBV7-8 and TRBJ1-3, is GAGVSQSPRYKVAKRGQDVALRCDPISGHVSLFWYQQALGQGPEFLTYFQNEAQLDKSGLPSDRFFAERPEGSVSTLKIQRTQQEDSAVYLCASSYLLALRSSGNTIYFGEGSWLTVV.